The source of this T cell receptor beta chain is a study of T-cell reconstitution after alpha-beta-depleted transplantation in children. CDR1 and CDR2 (germline): SEHNR, FQNEAQ (reference sequence). The CDR3 sequence is 13 residues long. V gave up 8 bases and J gave up 3 bases, with 14 bases separating them. Unique molecular identifiers were used to barcode this TCRbeta library. Each CDR3 protein is one row after TCRdb ran MiXCR on the PCR reads. The table shows over 85,000 distinct CDR3 sequences, with 10% occurring only once. This clonotype has at least ten counts. The chain is built from TRBV7-9 and TRBJ2-7; TRBD1 might be the D (5 bases). The sequenced sample was PBMCs from the stem cell graft donor, obtained from the stem cell graft. The receptor was isolated from a human donor who donated a stem cell graft to a child with acute lymphoblastic leukemia. The CDR3 nucleotides are TGTGCCAGCGTATCCGACAGCAACTACGAGCAGTACTTC. It is translated as CASVSDSNYEQYF.